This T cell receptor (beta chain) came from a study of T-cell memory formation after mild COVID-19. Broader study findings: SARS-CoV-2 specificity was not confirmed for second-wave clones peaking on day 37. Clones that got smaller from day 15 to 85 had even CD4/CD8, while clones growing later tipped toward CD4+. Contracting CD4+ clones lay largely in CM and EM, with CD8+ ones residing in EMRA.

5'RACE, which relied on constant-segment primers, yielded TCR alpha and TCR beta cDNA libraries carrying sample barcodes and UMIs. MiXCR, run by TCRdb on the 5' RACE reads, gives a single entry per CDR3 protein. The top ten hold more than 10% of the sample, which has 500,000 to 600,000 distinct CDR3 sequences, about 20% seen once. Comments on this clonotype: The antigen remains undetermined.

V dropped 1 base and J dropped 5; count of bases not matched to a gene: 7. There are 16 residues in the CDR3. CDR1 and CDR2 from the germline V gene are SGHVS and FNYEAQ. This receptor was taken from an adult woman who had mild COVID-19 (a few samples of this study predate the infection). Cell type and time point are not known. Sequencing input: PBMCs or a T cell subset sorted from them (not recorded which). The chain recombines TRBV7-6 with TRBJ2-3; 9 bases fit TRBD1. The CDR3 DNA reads TGTGCCAGCAGCTTAGGGGGGACAGGGACTGGAGATACGCAGTATTTT. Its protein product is CASSLGGTGTGDTQYF.